This entry lists 14 T cell receptor beta chains sequenced from one sample in a study of blood T cell repertoires in COVID-19. The data were produced by immunoSEQ multiplex PCR, yet TCRdb's version contains in-frame clones alone and is incomplete. The sample yields 300,000 to 400,000 clones, around 89% seen once. Material for sequencing was PBMCs or T cells enriched from blood (not recorded which). The receptor set was obtained from a woman younger than 45 with acute COVID-19.

This chain connects TRBV6-5 to TRBJ1-2, with 7 nucleotides matching TRBD1. Trimming removed 5 bases from V and 9 bases from J; junction bases left unmatched: 6. CDR3 length: 12 amino acids. CDR1 MNHEY and CDR2 SVGAGI come from the germline V gene. The CDR3 sequence: CASSSPGQSYTF. In DNA form, the CDR3 reads TGTGCCAGCAGTAGCCCGGGACAGAGCTACACCTTC.

This clone appeared a single time. The chain uses TRBV9 and TRBJ2-7; 7 nucleotides agree with TRBD2. Trimming cost V 4 bases and J 0 bases; bases outside gene matches: 7. This CDR3 has 15 residues. In germline, CDR1 is SGDLS, CDR2 YYNGEE. The CDR3 sequence: CASSPGLKSSYEQYF. The CDR3 DNA sequence: TGTGCCAGCAGCCCGGGACTAAAGAGCTCCTACGAGCAGTACTTC.

The J gene is TRBJ2-1, the V gene TRBV7-2; 10 bases line up with TRBD1. The germline V gene has CDR1 SGHTA and CDR2 FQGNSA. J gave up 12 bases and V 3 bases, and 5 bases lay outside the gene matches. CDR3 size: 13 residues. The CDR3 bases are TGTGCCAGCAGCTTGAACCGGGACAGGGGGCAGTTCTTC. The encoded protein is CASSLNRDRGQFF.

As regards this clone: The germline gene is not matched at one end of the junction; a read error may be the cause. This chain links TRBV12-3 or TRBV12-4 with TRBJ1-3, with no clear D. The CDR3 length is 10 residues. The CDR3 loop reads CASRPTRPHF. Written as DNA, the CDR3 is TGTGCCAGCAGGCCTACCCGTCCCCACTTT.

The chain couples TRBV10-1 to TRBJ1-6; D possibly corresponds to TRBD1 (6 bases). This CDR3 has 14 residues. V lost 3 bases and J lost 7, with 10 bases in between. Germline values: CDR1 WNHNN, CDR2 SYGVQD (reference sequence). CDR3: CASSDRGWNSPLHF. Here the CDR3 DNA reads TGCGCCAGCAGTGACAGGGGTTGGAATTCACCCCTCCACTTT.

This chain uses TRBV6-5 with TRBJ2-3, with 8 nucleotides matching TRBD2. After removal of 6 bases from V and 2 bases from J, the junction contained 7 bases not matched to a gene. The germline V gene encodes CDR1 MNHEY and CDR2 SVGAGI. The CDR3 has 15 residues. CDR3 sequence (DNA): TGTGCCAGCAGGTCCGGGGGGGGTCCCACAGATACGCAGTATTTT. It is translated as CASRSGGGPTDTQYF.

CDR3: CASSPGTGINYGYTF. DNA for the CDR3: TGCGCCAGCAGCCCCGGGACAGGGATTAACTATGGCTACACCTTC. This chain links TRBV5-1 with TRBJ1-2; 9 bases fit TRBD1. Trimming cost V 4 bases and J 1 base; bases outside gene matches: 5. The CDR3 sequence is 15 residues long. Germline CDR1 is SGHRS and CDR2 is YFSETQ.

This chain joins TRBV7-9 and TRBJ2-5; 7 bases map to TRBD1. The CDR3 has 15 amino acids. CDR1 and CDR2 from the germline V gene are SEHNR and FQNEAQ (reference sequence). Germline trimming cut 4 bases from V and 5 bases from J; bases unmatched to any gene: 10. CDR3 nucleotides: TGTGCCAGCAGCTCAGGGACAGCGAGGGCGGAGACCCAGTACTTC. Residues: CASSSGTARAETQYF.

V gene TRBV24-1 combines with J gene TRBJ2-6, with 8 bases fitting TRBD1. CDR1 KGHDR and CDR2 SFDVKD come from the germline V gene. The CDR3 is 16 amino acids. The J segment lost 2 bases and the V segment lost 5 bases, leaving 4 bases of the junction unmatched. For the CDR3, the DNA is TGTGCCACCAGTGCAGGGGGCAAGGCTGGGGCCAACGTCCTGACTTTC. Translated, it gives CATSAGGKAGANVLTF.

The genes are TRBV3-1 (or the pseudogene TRBV3-2) and TRBJ2-2; 10 nucleotides line up with TRBD2. V shed 3 bases, J shed 6 bases, and the junction held 10 bases outside the gene matches. CDR3 length: 17 amino acids. Germline CDR1 reads LGHDT; CDR2 reads YNNKEL (reference sequence). For the CDR3, the DNA is TGTGCCAGCAGCCAGTCTTGGGGGACTAGCGTGGCCGGGGAGCTGTTTTTT. Residues: CASSQSWGTSVAGELFF.

J is TRBJ2-1 and V is TRBV6-2 or TRBV6-3, with 12 nucleotides matching TRBD2. In germline, CDR1 is MNHEY, CDR2 SVGEGT. The CDR3 has 18 amino acids. J gave up 0 bases and V 5 bases, and 8 bases lay outside the gene matches. In DNA, the CDR3 is TGTGCCAGCAGTGGCTCGACTAGCGGGGGCCACTCCTACAATGAGCAGTTCTTC. This translates into CASSGSTSGGHSYNEQFF.

This clone appeared a single time. The chain employs TRBV5-1 and TRBJ1-1; 7 bases match TRBD1. J gave up 0 bases and V 4 bases, and 9 bases lay outside the gene matches. Germline V gene data show CDR1 as SGHRS and CDR2 as YFSETQ. The CDR3 loop spans 16 amino acids. The CDR3 DNA reads as TGCGCCAGCAGCGTTGCCCCGGGACAGTTGAACACTGAAGCTTTCTTT. Its protein is CASSVAPGQLNTEAFF.

The chain has TRBV19 and TRBJ1-6; 9 nucleotides agree with TRBD1. CDR3 length: 14 amino acids. In germline, CDR1 is LNHDA, CDR2 SQIVND (reference sequence). The V segment lost 3 bases and the J segment 9 bases; nucleotides outside the gene matches: 3. CDR3 residues: CASSIPQGASPLHF. For the CDR3, the DNA is TGTGCCAGTAGTATTCCACAGGGGGCTTCACCCCTCCACTTT.

As regards this clone: At one end the junction does not follow the germline gene, possibly because of a read error. The V gene is TRBV9, the J gene TRBJ1-4; tentatively, D is TRBD1 (5 bases). The CDR3 runs to 10 residues. CDR1 SGDLS and CDR2 YYNGEE come from the germline V gene. The CDR3 loop reads CASISGGRCF. CDR3 in DNA: TGTGCCAGCATCTCCGGGGGACGGTGTTTT.